This is a list of T cell receptor beta chains from one sample in a study of blood T cell repertoires in COVID-19. Only in-frame clones appear in the TCRdb table, and some are missing; sequencing was by immunoSEQ multiplex PCR. This sample has about 300,000 clones; around 88% occur once, and the top ten carry more than 6.5%. The sample comprised peripheral blood. The receptors were gathered from a woman aged 25 to 39 who had recovered from COVID-19. Each CDR3 is given with its conserved first and last residue. The D gene is left open where the match is weak. Size is stated for part of the rows, as once, few or many counts, or as a class when the clone is expanded.

>-|TRBJ1-1|TRBD1|TRBV29-1
CSAGGGQGWTEAFF
TGCAGCGCTGGGGGGGGACAGGGATGGACTGAAGCTTTCTTT
>-|TRBJ2-2|TRBD2|TRBV4-1
CASSLFGGTNTGELFF
TGCGCCAGCAGCCTGTTCGGGGGGACCAACACCGGGGAGCTGTTTTTT
>-|TRBJ2-1|-|TRBV12-3/TRBV12-4
CASSRRRSNEQFF
TGTGCCAGCAGTCGAAGACGGAGCAATGAGCAGTTCTTC
>-|TRBJ1-5|TRBD1|TRBV4-3
CASSQGTGERNQPQHF
TGCGCCAGCAGCCAAGGGACAGGGGAACGCAATCAGCCCCAGCATTTT
>-|TRBJ2-7|-|TRBV10-1
CARSPGVLYEQYF
TGCGCCAGATCGCCAGGGGTCCTCTACGAGCAGTACTTC
>-|TRBJ1-6|-|TRBV5-1
CASSLVGGGNSPLHF
TGCGCCAGCAGCTTGGTAGGGGGTGGTAATTCACCCCTCCACTTT
>-|TRBJ2-7|-|TRBV6-1
CASSSLYEQYF
TGTGCCAGCAGTTCCCTGTACGAGCAGTACTTC
>-|TRBJ1-6|TRBD1|TRBV25-1
CASSERQGNSPLHF
TGTGCCAGCAGTGAGAGACAGGGGAATTCACCCCTCCACTTT
>once|TRBJ1-2|-|TRBV5-1
CASSLTAGLGGNYGYTF
TGCGCCAGCAGCTTGACCGCGGGATTGGGGGGTAACTATGGCTACACCTTC
>once|TRBJ2-5|TRBD2|TRBV9
CASSGFGSGGKETQYF
TGTGCCAGCAGTGGATTCGGGAGCGGGGGGAAAGAGACCCAGTACTTC
>-|TRBJ1-2|-|TRBV3-1/TRBV3-2
CASESPGGGYTF
TGTGCCAGCGAATCACCGGGTGGAGGCTACACCTTC
>once|TRBJ2-5|-|TRBV19
CASSIGGQETQYF
TGTGCCAGTAGTATCGGGGGCCAAGAGACCCAGTACTTC
>-|TRBJ2-4|TRBD2|TRBV5-6
CASSTGTSGGNIQYF
TGTGCCAGCAGCACAGGGACTAGCGGGGGTAACATTCAGTACTTC
>-|TRBJ1-1|-|TRBV18
CASSPRFNTEAFF
TGTGCCAGCTCACCGAGGTTTAACACTGAAGCTTTCTTT
>-|TRBJ1-1|-|TRBV5-1
CASSLPRQPNTEAFF
TGCGCCAGCAGCTTGCCTCGACAGCCCAACACTGAAGCTTTCTTT
>-|TRBJ2-3|-|TRBV7-2
CASSLLVSGTDTQYF
TGTGCCAGCAGCCTTTTGGTATCGGGCACAGATACGCAGTATTTT
>few|TRBJ1-5|TRBD1|TRBV4-1
CASSPGTGYQPQHF
TGCGCCAGCAGCCCCGGGACAGGGTATCAGCCCCAGCATTTT
>-|TRBJ1-2|TRBD1|TRBV28
CASSSPGQTFYGYTF
TGTGCCAGCAGCTCACCGGGACAGACCTTTTATGGCTACACCTTC
>-|TRBJ1-2|-|TRBV19
CASITPQLFNYGYTF
TGTGCCAGTATCACACCACAGCTTTTCAACTATGGCTACACCTTC
>few|TRBJ1-2|TRBD1|TRBV7-2
CASSSRGHFGYTF
TGTGCCAGCAGCTCCAGGGGGCATTTTGGCTACACCTTC
>-|TRBJ1-1|-|TRBV16
CASSQSSAREDTEAFF
TGTGCCAGCAGCCAATCAAGTGCCAGGGAAGACACTGAAGCTTTCTTT
>-|TRBJ2-7|-|TRBV11-1
CASSFQGGTGHEQYF
TGTGCCAGCAGCTTTCAGGGTGGGACTGGCCACGAGCAGTACTTC
>-|TRBJ2-7|TRBD1|TRBV5-8
CASSLAPQGSDEQYF
TGTGCCAGCAGCTTGGCCCCACAGGGGTCGGACGAGCAGTACTTC
>-|TRBJ1-1|-|TRBV5-8
CASSLDSIYTEAFF
TGTGCCAGCAGCTTGGACAGTATATACACTGAAGCTTTCTTT
>-|TRBJ2-7|-|TRBV3-1/TRBV3-2
CASSPYGDSYEQYF
TGTGCCAGCAGCCCCTACGGGGATTCCTACGAGCAGTACTTC
>once|TRBJ2-2|TRBD1|TRBV5-4
CASRGTGMRAGELFF
TGTGCCAGCAGGGGGACAGGGATGAGGGCCGGGGAGCTGTTTTTT
>-|TRBJ1-6|TRBD1|TRBV10-3
CAISGTGRNSPLHF
TGTGCCATCAGTGGGACAGGCAGGAATTCACCCCTCCACTTT
>-|TRBJ2-3|TRBD2|TRBV7-2
CASSLGTSEDTQYF
TGTGCCAGCAGCCTCGGGACTAGCGAAGATACGCAGTATTTT
>-|TRBJ2-5|TRBD2|TRBV19
CASRRLAGGLETQYF
TGTGCCAGTAGGCGCCTAGCGGGGGGGCTGGAGACCCAGTACTTC
>-|TRBJ1-1|-|TRBV9
CASSVGTADTEAFF
TGTGCCAGCAGCGTAGGGACTGCAGATACTGAAGCTTTCTTT
>many|TRBJ1-3|-|TRBV21-1
CASNDRVRNTIYF
TGTGCCAGCAACGACAGGGTTAGAAACACCATATATTTT
>-|TRBJ1-4|-|TRBV28
CASSKWGREKLFF
TGTGCCAGCAGCAAATGGGGGCGTGAAAAACTGTTTTTT
>once|TRBJ2-3|TRBD1|TRBV7-2
CASSLDRGDTQYF
TGTGCCAGCAGCCTGGACAGGGGGGATACGCAGTATTTT
>once|TRBJ1-3|TRBD1|TRBV19
CASRKQGAPGNTIYF
TGTGCCAGTAGGAAGCAGGGGGCTCCTGGAAACACCATATATTTT
>-|TRBJ1-1|-|TRBV27
CASSLYAGMHTEAFF
TGTGCCAGCAGTTTATATGCAGGGATGCACACTGAAGCTTTCTTT
>-|TRBJ2-1|-|TRBV5-4
CASSRGTYTSYNEQFF
TGTGCCAGCAGCCGTGGGACTTATACATCCTACAATGAGCAGTTCTTC
>-|TRBJ2-7|-|TRBV30
CAWSALLTARGQYF
TGTGCCTGGAGTGCCCTCTTGACTGCCCGGGGGCAGTACTTC
>-|TRBJ2-3|-|TRBV6-2/TRBV6-3
CASSYSRGRGGTDTQYF
TGTGCCAGCAGTTACTCGAGGGGGCGGGGAGGCACAGATACGCAGTATTTT
>-|TRBJ1-2|-|TRBV5-4
CASSLAVTGEPSF
TGTGCCAGCAGCTTGGCCGTGACAGGCGAACCCTCATTC
>-|TRBJ1-1|-|TRBV21-1
CASSKEAGENTEAFF
TGTGCCAGCAGCAAAGAGGCAGGGGAGAACACTGAAGCTTTCTTT
>once|TRBJ2-3|TRBD1|TRBV20-1
CSASGGTGNTDTQYF
TGCAGTGCTAGTGGCGGGACAGGGAACACAGATACGCAGTATTTT
>-|TRBJ1-6|-|TRBV19
CASALGGNNSPLHF
TGTGCCAGCGCCCTGGGGGGTAATAATTCACCCCTCCACTTT